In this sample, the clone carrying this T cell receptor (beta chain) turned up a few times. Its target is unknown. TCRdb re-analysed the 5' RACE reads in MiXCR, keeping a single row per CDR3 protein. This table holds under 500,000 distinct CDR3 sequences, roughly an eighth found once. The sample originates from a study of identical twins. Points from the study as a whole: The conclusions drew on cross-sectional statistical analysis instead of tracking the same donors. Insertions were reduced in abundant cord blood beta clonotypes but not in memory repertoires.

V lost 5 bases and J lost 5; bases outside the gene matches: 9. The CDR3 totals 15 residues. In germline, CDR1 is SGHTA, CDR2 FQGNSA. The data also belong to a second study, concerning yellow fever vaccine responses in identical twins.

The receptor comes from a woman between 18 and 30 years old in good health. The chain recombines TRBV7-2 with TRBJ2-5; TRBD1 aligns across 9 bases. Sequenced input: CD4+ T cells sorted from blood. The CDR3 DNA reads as TGTGCCAGCAGCGGATGGGGACAGGGTCAGGAGACCCAGTACTTC. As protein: CASSGWGQGQETQYF.